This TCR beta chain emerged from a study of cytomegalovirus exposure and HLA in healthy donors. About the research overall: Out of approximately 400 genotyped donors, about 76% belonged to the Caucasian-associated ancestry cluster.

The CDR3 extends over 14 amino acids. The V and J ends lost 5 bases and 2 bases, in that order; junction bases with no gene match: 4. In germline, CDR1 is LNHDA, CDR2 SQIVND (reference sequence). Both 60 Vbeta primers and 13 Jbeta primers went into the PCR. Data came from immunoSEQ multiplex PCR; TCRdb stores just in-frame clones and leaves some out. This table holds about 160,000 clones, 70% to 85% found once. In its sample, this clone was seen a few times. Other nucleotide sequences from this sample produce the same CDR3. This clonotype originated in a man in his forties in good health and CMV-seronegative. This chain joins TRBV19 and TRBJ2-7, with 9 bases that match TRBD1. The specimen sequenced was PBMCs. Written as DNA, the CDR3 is TGTGCCAGTAGTTCCAGACAGGGGGCCTACGAGCAGTACTTC. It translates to CASSSRQGAYEQYF.